Presented here are 9 T cell receptor beta chains from one specimen sequenced in a study of blood T cell repertoires in COVID-19. The data were produced by immunoSEQ multiplex PCR, yet TCRdb's version contains in-frame clones alone and is incomplete. The repertoire holds 140,000 to 150,000 clones, with 70% to 90% as singletons. The source material was peripheral blood. The receptor source for this set is a human donor with acute or convalescent COVID-19. The donor label of this sample is uncertain.

J is TRBJ2-3 and V is TRBV11-2; TRBD2 matches at 9 bases. CDR3 length equals 16 residues. With V trimmed by 5 bases and J by 1 base, 7 bases remained unmatched. CDR1 is SGHAT, CDR2 FQNNGV, per germline. The CDR3 spells CASSTGTSQRTDTQYF. The DNA of the CDR3 is TGTGCCAGCAGCACTGGGACTAGCCAACGCACAGATACGCAGTATTTT.

The rearrangement links TRBV18 to TRBJ1-3; D call uncertain. Germline values: CDR1 KGHSH, CDR2 LQKENI. This CDR3 is 15 amino acids long. V was trimmed by 3 bases and J by 0 bases, leaving 9 bases between them. The CDR3 sequence is CASSPESSSGNTIYF. CDR3 bases: TGTGCCAGCTCACCTGAGTCGAGCTCTGGAAACACCATATATTTT.

J is TRBJ2-7 and V is TRBV7-3; no clear D. This CDR3 is 14 amino acids long. Germline CDR1 is SGHTA and CDR2 is FQGTGA. The V end lost 2 bases, the J end lost 1 base, and 9 bases lay between the germline ends. The CDR3, as DNA: TGTGCCAGCAGCTTAGGCCCACAGTCCTACGAGCAGTACTTC. Translating it yields CASSLGPQSYEQYF.

The gene calls are TRBV5-1 and TRBJ1-6; the D is unclear. The CDR3 is made up of 15 amino acids. The V gene lost 0 bases and the J gene lost 10 bases, with 14 bases spanning the gap. Germline CDR1 and CDR2: SGHRS and YFSETQ. The CDR3 sequence: CASSLVGGGGSPLHF. In DNA, the CDR3 is TGCGCCAGCAGCTTGGTTGGCGGAGGAGGGTCACCCCTCCACTTT. Combining the CDR3 with reference TRBV5-1 and TRBJ1-6 gives the whole variable domain KAGVTQTPRYLIKTRGQQVTLSCSPISGHRSVSWYQQTPGQGLQFLFEYFSETQRNKGNFPGRFSGRQFSNSRSEMNVSTLELGDSALYLCASSLVGGGGSPLHFGNGTRLTVT.

The J gene is TRBJ1-2, the V gene TRBV19; D not certain. V was pared by 1 base and J by 0 bases, with 3 bases between. The germline V gene has CDR1 LNHDA and CDR2 SQIVND (reference sequence). The CDR3 is 13 residues long. The CDR3 reads CASSIATNYGYTF. CDR3 bases: TGTGCCAGTAGTATAGCCACTAACTATGGCTACACCTTC.

This clone was observed a few times. This sequence joins TRBV2 and TRBJ1-2; 9 nucleotides match TRBD1. The CDR3 sequence is 14 residues long. In germline, CDR1 is SNHLY, CDR2 FYNNEI. V lost 4 bases and J lost 0; bases outside the gene matches: 0. CDR3: CASSGQGANYGYTF. CDR3 sequence (DNA): TGTGCCAGCAGTGGACAGGGGGCTAACTATGGCTACACCTTC.

CDR3: CATSRVGPINYGYTF. As DNA, the CDR3 is TGTGCCACCAGCAGAGTTGGCCCAATTAACTATGGCTACACCTTC. The V gene is TRBV15, the J gene TRBJ1-2; D not certain. Per the germline V gene, CDR1 is LNHNV and CDR2 is YYDKDF (reference sequence). The CDR3 sequence is 15 residues long. V lost 1 base and J 1 base, leaving 10 bases between the germline ends.

This chain links TRBV5-1 with TRBJ1-6, with a tentative D call TRBD1 (6 bases). Trimming removed 1 base from V and 7 bases from J, with 15 bases in between. There are 16 residues in the CDR3. Germline V gene lookup returns CDR1 SGHRS and CDR2 YFSETQ. The CDR3: CASSLLSDRTNSPLHF. CDR3 DNA sequence: TGCGCCAGCAGCTTGCTTAGTGACAGGACCAATTCACCCCTCCACTTT.

This rearrangement joins TRBV27 to TRBJ2-7; the D gene is possibly TRBD1 (6 bases). Germline CDR1 and CDR2: MNHEY and SMNVEV (reference sequence). CDR3 size: 15 residues. The ends were cut back, 4 bases at V and 2 bases at J, with 15 bases in the middle. The CDR3 loop is CASSSLGAGAYEQYV. DNA for the CDR3: TGTGCCAGCAGTTCCCTCGGGGCAGGGGCCTACGAGCAGTACGTC.